This T cell receptor beta chain was recovered during a study of hypomethylating agent response in myelodysplastic syndrome. Study-wide background: Patients received azacitidine (about 70% of the 11) or decitabine (3 of 11). A few patients were non-responders, while about six showed complete response or hematologic improvement.

Germline CDR1 MDHEN, CDR2 SYDVKM. V lost 7 bases and J lost 7, with 16 bases in between. The CDR3 covers 13 residues. Sequencing used immunoSEQ multiplex PCR; TCRdb keeps in-frame clones, though not all of them. The data hold 5,000 to 7,000 clones, with around four fifths observed a single time. The specimen was bone marrow, collected before or after starting hypomethylating agent treatment for myelodysplastic syndrome (not recorded which). The chain recombines TRBV28 with TRBJ1-1; D is undetermined. The receptor comes from a human donor with myelodysplastic syndrome. CDR3 sequence reads: CASNYHPSVEAFF. The CDR3 DNA follows: TGTGCCAGCAATTACCACCCCTCGGTTGAAGCTTTCTTT.